A selection of T cell receptor beta chains follows, all from one sample in a study of a mutant IDH1 vaccine in newly diagnosed glioma. These TCRs are of unknown antigen specificity. Some clones are missing from TCRdb's copy, which holds only in-frame ones; the method was immunoSEQ multiplex PCR. This sample has 50,000 to 70,000 clones, with about 74% found just once. The sample in question was PBMCs, obtained from a glioma patient whose treatment included an IDH1 peptide vaccine. The receptors were sampled from a man aged 50 or older with glioma. CDR3s include the opening cysteine and the closing phenylalanine or tryptophan. The order of the fields is CDR3 protein, CDR3 DNA, clone size, D gene, CDR3 length, V gene, J gene. A D gene is named only where the DNA matches it firmly. The size of a clone is reported for some rows only, either as once, few or many, or as a class for expanded clones.

CDR3 protein: CATSSLQGLGYGYTF
CDR3 DNA: TGTGCCACCAGCTCCCTGCAGGGTTTAGGGTATGGCTACACCTTC
clone size: few
D gene: NA
CDR3 length: 15
V gene: TRBV15
J gene: TRBJ1-2

CDR3 protein: CAVSGGPGPDTQYF
CDR3 DNA: TGCGCCGTCAGCGGAGGGCCGGGTCCGGATACGCAGTATTTT
clone size: once
D gene: NA
CDR3 length: 14
V gene: TRBV5-1
J gene: TRBJ2-3

CDR3 protein: CASSHNPGPSYEQYF
CDR3 DNA: TGCGCCAGCAGCCATAACCCCGGGCCCTCCTACGAGCAGTACTTC
clone size: NA
D gene: NA
CDR3 length: 15
V gene: TRBV4-1
J gene: TRBJ2-7

CDR3 protein: CASSLLGQTIYGYTF
CDR3 DNA: TGTGCCAGCAGTTTATTGGGACAGACGATCTATGGCTACACCTTC
clone size: NA
D gene: TRBD1
CDR3 length: 15
V gene: TRBV27
J gene: TRBJ1-2

CDR3 protein: CASSPGGASYEQYF
CDR3 DNA: TGTGCCAGCTCACCTGGCGGGGCAAGCTACGAGCAGTACTTC
clone size: NA
D gene: NA
CDR3 length: 14
V gene: TRBV18
J gene: TRBJ2-7

CDR3 protein: CASSRGDGSNQPQHF
CDR3 DNA: TGTGCCAGCAGCCGTGGGGACGGGAGCAATCAGCCCCAGCATTTT
clone size: NA
D gene: NA
CDR3 length: 15
V gene: TRBV4-2
J gene: TRBJ1-5

CDR3 protein: CASSLEVDTEAFF
CDR3 DNA: TGTGCCAGCAGCTTGGAAGTGGACACTGAAGCTTTCTTT
clone size: NA
D gene: NA
CDR3 length: 13
V gene: TRBV5-6
J gene: TRBJ1-1

CDR3 protein: CASSLDPSTDTQYF
CDR3 DNA: TGTGCCAGCAGCTTAGATCCTAGCACAGATACGCAGTATTTT
clone size: NA
D gene: NA
CDR3 length: 14
V gene: TRBV7-2
J gene: TRBJ2-3

CDR3 protein: CASSLATGDGNQPQHF
CDR3 DNA: TGTGCCAGCAGCTTAGCCACAGGGGACGGCAATCAGCCCCAGCATTTT
clone size: NA
D gene: TRBD1
CDR3 length: 16
V gene: TRBV7-3
J gene: TRBJ1-5

CDR3 protein: CAWSPQGVLYNEQFF
CDR3 DNA: TGTGCCTGGAGTCCACAGGGGGTTCTGTACAATGAGCAGTTCTTC
clone size: NA
D gene: TRBD1
CDR3 length: 15
V gene: TRBV30
J gene: TRBJ2-1

CDR3 protein: CASSQIRTYEQYF
CDR3 DNA: TGTGCCAGCAGCCAAATAAGGACGTACGAGCAGTACTTC
clone size: once
D gene: NA
CDR3 length: 13
V gene: TRBV16
J gene: TRBJ2-7

CDR3 protein: CASSQRLLSSYEQYF
CDR3 DNA: TGTGCCAGCAGCCAAAGGCTCTTGAGCTCCTACGAGCAGTACTTC
clone size: once
D gene: NA
CDR3 length: 15
V gene: TRBV7-2
J gene: TRBJ2-7

CDR3 protein: CATSRTRTGGTEAFF
CDR3 DNA: TGTGCCACCAGCAGAACGCGGACGGGCGGAACTGAAGCTTTCTTT
clone size: NA
D gene: NA
CDR3 length: 15
V gene: TRBV15
J gene: TRBJ1-1

CDR3 protein: CASSNRQAQDGYTF
CDR3 DNA: TGTGCCAGCAGTAACAGACAGGCACAGGATGGCTACACCTTC
clone size: NA
D gene: NA
CDR3 length: 14
V gene: TRBV7-6
J gene: TRBJ1-2

CDR3 protein: CATSRARGAQHLAQHF
CDR3 DNA: TGTGCCACCAGCAGAGCCCGGGGAGCTCAACATCTGGCCCAGCATTTT
clone size: NA
D gene: NA
CDR3 length: 16
V gene: TRBV15
J gene: TRBJ1-5

CDR3 protein: CSVVRGTTDTQYF
CDR3 DNA: TGCAGCGTTGTGCGCGGGACCACAGATACGCAGTATTTT
clone size: NA
D gene: NA
CDR3 length: 13
V gene: TRBV29-1
J gene: TRBJ2-3

CDR3 protein: CASSPRTSGPPYNEQFF
CDR3 DNA: TGTGCCAGCAGCCCCCGGACTAGCGGACCCCCCTACAATGAGCAGTTCTTC
clone size: NA
D gene: TRBD2
CDR3 length: 17
V gene: TRBV7-2
J gene: TRBJ2-1

CDR3 protein: CSVAPGTGSNQPQHF
CDR3 DNA: TGCAGCGTTGCCCCAGGGACAGGTAGCAATCAGCCCCAGCATTTT
clone size: NA
D gene: TRBD1
CDR3 length: 15
V gene: TRBV29-1
J gene: TRBJ1-5

CDR3 protein: CASSQGQYGYTF
CDR3 DNA: TGCGCCAGCAGCCAAGGACAGTATGGCTACACCTTC
clone size: NA
D gene: NA
CDR3 length: 12
V gene: TRBV4-1
J gene: TRBJ1-2

CDR3 protein: CASSLLGGGTTYEQYF
CDR3 DNA: TGTGCCAGCAGCTTATTGGGCGGGGGGACTACCTACGAGCAGTACTTC
clone size: NA
D gene: TRBD2
CDR3 length: 16
V gene: TRBV7-6
J gene: TRBJ2-7